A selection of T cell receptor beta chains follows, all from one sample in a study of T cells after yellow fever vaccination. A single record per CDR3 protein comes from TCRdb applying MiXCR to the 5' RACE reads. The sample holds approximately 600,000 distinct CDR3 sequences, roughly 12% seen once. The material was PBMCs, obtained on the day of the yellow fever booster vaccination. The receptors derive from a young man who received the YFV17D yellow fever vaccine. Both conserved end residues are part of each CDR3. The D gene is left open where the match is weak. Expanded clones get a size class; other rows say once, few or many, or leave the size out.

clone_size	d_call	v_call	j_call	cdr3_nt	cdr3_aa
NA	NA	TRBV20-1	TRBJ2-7	TGCACCGCACCGGGCCCCGGCGGCGGGCAGTACTTC	CTAPGPGGGQYF
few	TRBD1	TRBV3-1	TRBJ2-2	TGTGCCAGCAGCCAGCAGGGGGCGTCGAACACCGGGGAGCTGTTTTTT	CASSQQGASNTGELFF
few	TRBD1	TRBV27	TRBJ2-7	TGTGCCAGCAGTTCCGGGACAGGGGTCCACGAGCAGTACTTC	CASSSGTGVHEQYF
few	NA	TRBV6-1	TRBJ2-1	TGTGCCAGCAGTCGTCTGAGAGGGCGTAATGAGCAGTTCTTC	CASSRLRGRNEQFF
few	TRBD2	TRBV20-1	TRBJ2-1	TGCAGTGCTAGAAGGACAGCGGGAGGGAGCTCCTACAATGAGCAGTTCTTC	CSARRTAGGSSYNEQFF
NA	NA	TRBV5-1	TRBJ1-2	TGCGCCAGCAGCTTGGTTTTGGGGGCGCTGGGCTACACCTTC	CASSLVLGALGYTF
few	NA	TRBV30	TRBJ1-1	TGTGCCTGGAGTGTAAATAGTAATGAAGCTTTCTTT	CAWSVNSNEAFF
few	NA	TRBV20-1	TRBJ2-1	TGCAGTGTAAGAGACAGTCGGTTCAATGAGCAGTTCTTC	CSVRDSRFNEQFF
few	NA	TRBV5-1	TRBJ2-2	TGCGCCAGCAGCTTGGAGTTGTCTAGCAGCGGGGAGCTGTTTTTT	CASSLELSSSGELFF
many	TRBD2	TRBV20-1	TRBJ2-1	TGCAGTGCTAGAGATTTGCGGGAGCCGGAGTACAATGAGCAGTTCTTC	CSARDLREPEYNEQFF
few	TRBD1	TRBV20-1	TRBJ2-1	TGCAGTGCGGACACTGTCGGACAGGGGTACAATGAGCAGTTCTTC	CSADTVGQGYNEQFF
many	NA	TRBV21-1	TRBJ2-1	TGTGCCAGCAGTCGAGCGGGACCCTACAATGAGCAGTTCTTC	CASSRAGPYNEQFF
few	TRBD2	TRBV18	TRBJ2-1	TGTGCCAGCTCACCACCGGCTAGCGGGAGCAATGAGCAGTTCTTC	CASSPPASGSNEQFF
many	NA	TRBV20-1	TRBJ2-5	TGCAGTGCAGTAAAGGGGCCTCTGTACTTC	CSAVKGPLYF
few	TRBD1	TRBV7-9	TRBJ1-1	TGTGCCAGCAGCTTGGACAGGGGGCGGACTGAAGCTTTCTTT	CASSLDRGRTEAFF
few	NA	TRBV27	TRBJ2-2	TGTGCCAGCAGTTCACCCTCAGGGACGAACACCGGGGAGCTGTTTTTT	CASSSPSGTNTGELFF
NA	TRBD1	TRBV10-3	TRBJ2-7	TGTGCCATCAGTGTCCAGGACAGGGTTAGCTCCTACGAGCAGTACTTC	CAISVQDRVSSYEQYF
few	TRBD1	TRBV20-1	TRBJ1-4	TGCAGTGCCCAGGAGACAGGGGTGTTTGGAAAACTGTTTTTT	CSAQETGVFGKLFF
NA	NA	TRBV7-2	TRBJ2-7	TGTGCCAGCAGCCCCGTTAGGTCTAGGGGTGACTACGAGCAGTACTTC	CASSPVRSRGDYEQYF
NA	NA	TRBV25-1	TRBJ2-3	TGTGCCAGCAGTTCTTTCGGGACATTCGATAGCACAGATACGCAGTATTTT	CASSSFGTFDSTDTQYF
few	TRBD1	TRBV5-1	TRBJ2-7	TGCGCCAGCAGCAGGGACAGCCAGTCCTACGAGCAGTACTTC	CASSRDSQSYEQYF
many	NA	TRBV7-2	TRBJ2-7	TGTGCCAGCAGCTTCTACCCAGGGGAGGGGTACGAGCAGTACTTC	CASSFYPGEGYEQYF
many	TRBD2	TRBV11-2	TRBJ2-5	TGTGCCAGCAGCCCTAGCGGGGGCCACCAAGAGACCCAGTACTTC	CASSPSGGHQETQYF
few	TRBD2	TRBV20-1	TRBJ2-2	TGCAGTGCGGGAAAACTAGCGTACACCGGGGAGCTGTTTTTT	CSAGKLAYTGELFF
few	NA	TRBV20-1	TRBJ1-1	TGCAGTGCTCCTAAACCCCAGGGGATCCCTGAAGCTTTCTTT	CSAPKPQGIPEAFF
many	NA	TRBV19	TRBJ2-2	TGTGCCAGTAGTTGGGGTAACACCGGGGAGCTGTTTTTT	CASSWGNTGELFF
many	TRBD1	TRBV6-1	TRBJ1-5	TGTGCCAGCAGTCTCCGGGACAGTAATCAGCCCCAGCATTTT	CASSLRDSNQPQHF
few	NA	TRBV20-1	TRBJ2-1	TGCAGTGCGACTTTTTTTGGACCAAACTCCGGGACCCCTTATGAGCAGTTCTTC	CSATFFGPNSGTPYEQFF